The source of this TCR beta chain is a study of blood T cell repertoires in COVID-19. Study context: The United States, Italy and Spain supplied acute and convalescent COVID-19 samples. Nucleic acid was either cDNA or gDNA, and it came from T cells, B-cell-depleted T cells, or PBMCs.

The CDR3 extends over 17 amino acids. Per the germline V gene, CDR1 is SGDLS and CDR2 is YYNGEE. V shed 0 bases, J shed 4 bases, and the junction held 11 bases outside the gene matches. The authors' processing: By means of reference gene primer amplification, nucleated cell counts were estimated. Assay used: immunoSEQ multiplex PCR; TCRdb lists only in-frame clones, some missing. The D gene and trimming were derived from the DNA, and the V and J assignments and clone size from that table. The sample yields some 210,000 clones, 82% seen once. This chain joins TRBV9 and TRBJ2-3; 7 positions match TRBD2. The specimen sequenced was peripheral blood. The sequence was collected from a woman aged 40 to 50 with acute or convalescent COVID-19. CDR3 residues: CASSVGNGGSRADTQYF. The CDR3 coding sequence is TGTGCCAGCAGCGTAGGTAATGGCGGGAGTCGGGCAGATACGCAGTATTTT.